The 5 T cell receptor beta chains in this list originate from one sample, sequenced in a study of blood T cells in healthy people across ages (dated by TCRdb to 2015 to 2017). Library preparation employed 5' RACE. Instrument used: Illumina HiSeq 2500. A second about 7 to 11 cycle PCR used a sample-barcoded 5' primer and a J-beta primer mix. The raw public data were reprocessed by TCRdb itself: fastp quality trimming at Q25, MiXCR clonotype calling, in-frame beta chains only. CDR3 protein duplicates are merged, each entry listing the most common genes and DNA. The sample table shows roughly 900,000 distinct CDR3 sequences, and about 48% are seen once. The biggest ten clones account for around an eighth of the sample. What was sequenced was blood. All receptors come from a man aged 25 to 40 in good health.

The V gene is TRBV10-3, the J gene TRBJ1-2; D unresolved. V was cut by 0 bases and J by 5 bases, with 13 bases left in between. The germline gives CDR1 ENHRY, CDR2 SYGVKD. The CDR3 extends over 15 amino acids. This chain's CDR3 is CAISESVADTYGYTF. CDR3 sequence (DNA): TGTGCCATCAGTGAGTCGGTGGCCGATACATATGGCTACACCTTC.

A remark on this clonotype: Compared with germline, one end of the junction differs, possibly owing to a read error. The chain recombines TRBV12-3 or TRBV12-4 with TRBJ2-3, with D hard to call. There are 11 residues in the CDR3. Here the CDR3 reads CARASADMQYF. For the CDR3, the DNA is TGTGCCAGAGCAAGCGCAGATATGCAGTATTTT.

V gene TRBV6-1 combines with J gene TRBJ2-7; D unresolved. V was trimmed by 6 bases and J by 2 bases, leaving 14 bases between them. CDR1 and CDR2 (germline): MNHNS, SASEGT. This CDR3 region has 14 residues. DNA for the CDR3: TGTGCCAGCAGCGAGATCAGTGGACCCTACGAGCAGTACTTC. The encoded protein is CASSEISGPYEQYF.

This chain joins TRBV5-1 and TRBJ1-4; maybe TRBD1 (5 bases). The CDR3 consists of 14 residues. Germline V lookup: CDR1 SGHRS, CDR2 YFSETQ. Trimming took 7 bases from V and 4 from J, leaving 14 bases between them. The CDR3 DNA follows: TGCGCCAGCCGGACCCTCGACAGTAATGAAAAACTGTTTTTT. Protein sequence: CASRTLDSNEKLFF.

The chain employs TRBV4-1 and TRBJ2-5; 7 nucleotides align to TRBD1. Near its end, the DNA agrees better with TRBJ2-7, so the J call may be wrong. Germline V gene sequence: CDR1 MGHRA, CDR2 YSYEKL. The CDR3 loop spans 13 amino acids. The CDR3 DNA is TGCGCCAGCAGCCACGCGACAGGGACCGAGCAGTACTTC. This encodes CASSHATGTEQYF.